Following are 25 T cell receptor beta chains from one sample sequenced in a study of vaccination and CD4 T cells after COVID-19. Sequencing of DNA taken from cultured CD4+ T cells relied on the Oncomine TCR Beta short-read assay. Each CDR3 protein gets one entry after TCRdb re-called the PCR reads with MiXCR. The table has over 4,500 distinct CDR3 sequences, roughly half seen once. This sample's treatment: roughly ten-day PBMC culture with coronavirus spike peptide pools or control peptides (ViraFEST assay). No antigen has been identified for these receptors. Sequencing was done on a sample of CD4+ T cells from blood, cultured in vitro. The origin of the receptors is a human donor who had recovered from COVID-19.

The genes are TRBV6-1 and TRBJ1-2, with D unclear. The CDR3 spans 14 residues. The germline V gene encodes CDR1 MNHNS and CDR2 SASEGT. V was cut by 4 bases and J by 4 bases, with 13 bases left in between. CDR3 amino acids: CASSGMGGSYGYTF. Here the CDR3 DNA reads TGTGCCAGCAGTGGGATGGGCGGATCCTATGGCTACACCTTC.

This clonotype was counted once. The chain has TRBV12-3 or TRBV12-4 and TRBJ1-2, with D unresolved. V gave up 3 bases and J gave up 2 bases, with 7 bases separating them. The CDR3 loop spans 13 amino acids. The CDR3 DNA reads TGTGCCAGCAGTTTGAAGGGCAACTATGGCTACACCTTC. Residues: CASSLKGNYGYTF.

The V gene is TRBV6-2 or TRBV6-3, the J gene TRBJ1-2, with 7 bases fitting TRBD1. V shed 6 bases and J 4 bases; nucleotides not matched to a gene: 8. The CDR3 length is 14 residues. Per germline, CDR1 MNHEY and CDR2 SVGEGT. The CDR3 here is CASRSTGTAYGYTF. The DNA of the CDR3 is TGTGCCAGCAGATCCACCGGGACAGCCTATGGCTACACCTTC.

The chain has TRBV7-2 and TRBJ1-2, with D maybe TRBD1 (6 bases). The CDR3 has 18 amino acids. V was shortened by 4 bases and J by 4 bases, with 25 bases between the two germline ends. Per germline, CDR1 SGHTA and CDR2 FQGNSA. The CDR3: CASSSRTGQEWGAYGYTF. The CDR3, as DNA: TGTGCCAGCAGCTCTAGGACTGGCCAGGAGTGGGGGGCCTATGGCTACACCTTC.

This chain connects TRBV5-4 to TRBJ1-2, with D possibly matching TRBD1 (6 bases). The germline CDR1 and CDR2 sequences are SGHNT and YYREEE (reference sequence). This CDR3 has 13 residues. Trimming took 3 bases from V and 6 from J, leaving 12 bases between them. CDR3 region: CASSSRGAHGYTF. In DNA form, the CDR3 reads TGTGCCAGCAGCTCAAGGGGGGCGCATGGCTACACCTTC. The full variable domain, in which reference TRBV5-4 and TRBJ1-2 provide the parts outside the CDR3, is ETGVTQSPTHLIKTRGQQVTLRCSSQSGHNTVSWYQQALGQGPQFIFQYYREEENGRGNFPPRFSGLQFPNYSSELNVNALELDDSALYLCASSSRGAHGYTFGSGTRLTVV.

This clonotype occurred a few times. The rearrangement links TRBV19 to TRBJ1-1; 8 bases agree with TRBD1. Trimming at V came to 7 bases and at J to 5 bases, leaving 9 bases not matched to a gene. Germline assignment: CDR1 LNHDA and CDR2 SQIVND (reference sequence). The CDR3 contains 14 residues. This chain's CDR3 is CASTLTGDATEAFF. DNA for the CDR3: TGTGCCAGTACCCTGACAGGGGACGCGACTGAAGCTTTCTTT.

By sample fraction, this clonotype is medium-sized. The chain recombines TRBV11-2 with TRBJ1-2, with D possibly TRBD1 on 5 matching bases. V gave up 6 bases and J gave up 7 bases, with 18 bases separating them. The germline V gene has CDR1 SGHAT and CDR2 FQNNGV. The CDR3 extends over 14 amino acids. As DNA, the CDR3 is TGTGCCAGCAGTGCTTCCCCAGGGATGGCTGGCTACACCTTC. It codes for CASSASPGMAGYTF. Full variable domain (remainder filled in from reference TRBV11-2 and TRBJ1-2): EAGVAQSPRYKIIEKRQSVAFWCNPISGHATLYWYQQILGQGPKLLIQFQNNGVVDDSQLPKDRFSAERLKGVDSTLKIQPAKLEDSAVYLCASSASPGMAGYTFGSGTRLTVV.

V and J are TRBV11-2 and TRBJ1-5; TRBD1 agrees at 8 bases. CDR3 length: 15 amino acids. With 5 bases clipped from V and 0 bases from J, the junction kept 3 bases outside the gene matches. Germline V gives CDR1 SGHAT, CDR2 FQNNGV. The CDR3 spells CASSAQGDSNQPQHF. The CDR3 DNA reads as TGTGCCAGCAGCGCACAGGGGGATAGCAATCAGCCCCAGCATTTT.

This clonotype was found a few times. The rearrangement joins TRBV24-1 to TRBJ2-5; D remains unclear. This CDR3 is 13 amino acids long. V shed 5 bases and J shed 2 bases, with 8 bases lying between them. Germline CDR1 and CDR2: KGHDR and SFDVKD. CDR3 DNA: TGTGCCACCAGTGGCGGATCGCAAGAGACCCAGTACTTC. Translating it yields CATSGGSQETQYF.

To note about this clonotype: A single base separates this from a much larger clone, so it may be a read error. The rearrangement links TRBV9 to TRBJ2-1; no definite D call. The CDR3 runs to 13 residues. Germline V CDR1 and CDR2: SGDLS, YYNGEE. V was cut by 1 base and J by 9 bases, with 11 bases left in between. This CDR3 is CASSVQAHGEQFF. CDR3 sequence (DNA): TGTGCCAGCAGCGTACAAGCTCACGGTGAGCAGTTCTTC. Full variable domain (missing parts from reference TRBV9 and TRBJ2-1): DSGVTQTPKHLITATGQRVTLRCSPRSGDLSVYWYQQSLDQGLQFLIQYYNGEERAKGNILERFSAQQFPDLHSELNLSSLELGDSALYFCASSVQAHGEQFFGPGTRLTVL.

The gene calls are TRBV6-5 and TRBJ2-6, with D perhaps TRBD1 (6 bases). Trimming removed 4 bases at V and 2 bases at J, with 15 bases between. Germline V gene lookup returns CDR1 MNHEY and CDR2 SVGAGI. This CDR3 has 17 residues. The DNA for the CDR3 is TGTGCCAGCAGTTCGACAGGTGGGGGCCCTGGGGCCAACGTCCTGACTTTC. Protein: CASSSTGGGPGANVLTF.

The J gene is TRBJ2-1, the V gene TRBV6-1; 12 nucleotides align to TRBD2. The germline CDR1 and CDR2 sequences are MNHNS and SASEGT. The V segment lost 4 bases and the J segment 9 bases; nucleotides outside the gene matches: 4. The CDR3 is made up of 14 amino acids. Here the CDR3 reads CASSASGLAGEQFF. The CDR3 coding sequence is TGTGCCAGCAGTGCCTCGGGACTAGCGGGTGAGCAGTTCTTC.

The chain joins TRBV18 to TRBJ2-6, with D unresolved. CDR3 length equals 16 residues. V lost 4 bases, J lost 0 bases, and 10 bases lay in between. CDR1 is KGHSH, CDR2 LQKENI, per germline. CDR3 nucleotides: TGTGCCAGCTCACTCACATCCAGCTCTGGGGCCAACGTCCTGACTTTC. It encodes CASSLTSSSGANVLTF.

The gene calls are TRBV20-1 and TRBJ2-3; no definite D call. V lost 3 bases and J 2 bases, leaving 12 bases between the germline ends. Germline values: CDR1 DFQATT, CDR2 SNEGSKA (reference sequence). This CDR3 comprises 14 residues. The CDR3 protein is CSARRREPTDTQYF. In nucleotides, the CDR3 is TGCAGTGCTAGGCGTAGGGAACCCACAGATACGCAGTATTTT.

The genes are TRBV12-3 or TRBV12-4 and TRBJ2-1; D perhaps matches TRBD2 (6 bases). V lost 5 bases and J lost 6, with 17 bases in between. The length of the CDR3 is 15 residues. CDR3 nucleotides: TGTGCCAGCAGTGCTTTGGCGGGGTCATTCAATGAGCAGTTCTTC. Amino acids: CASSALAGSFNEQFF.

The CDR3 sequence is CASTDGAGSPRAFF. Here the CDR3 DNA reads TGTGCCAGTACTGATGGGGCAGGTTCCCCTCGAGCTTTCTTT. The genes are TRBV19 and TRBJ1-1; a possible D gene is TRBD1 (5 bases). The CDR3 contains 14 residues. V lost 7 bases to trimming and J lost 10 bases, with 22 bases between them. The germline CDR1 and CDR2 sequences are LNHDA and SQIVND (reference sequence).

This clonotype occurred a few times. The rearrangement uses TRBV2 and TRBJ1-2; D unresolved. Deletions cut 2 bases from V and 2 bases from J, with 0 bases between. Germline CDR1 reads SNHLY; CDR2 reads FYNNEI. CDR3 length equals 11 residues. CDR3 nucleotide sequence: TGTGCCAGCAGTGAAAACTATGGCTACACCTTC. Protein product: CASSENYGYTF.

The chain carries TRBV28 and TRBJ2-7, with 7 positions matching TRBD2. The ends lost 7 bases at V and 0 bases at J; junction bases unmatched: 15. The CDR3 covers 17 residues. The germline V gene encodes CDR1 MDHEN and CDR2 SYDVKM. Here the CDR3 reads CASTPSGGYQDSYEQYF. The CDR3 DNA reads TGTGCCAGCACCCCATCCGGGGGGTATCAGGACTCCTACGAGCAGTACTTC.

The genes are TRBV20-1 and TRBJ2-5, with 8 positions matching TRBD2. Trimming cost V 6 bases and J 5 bases; bases outside gene matches: 20. Germline CDR1 and CDR2: DFQATT and SNEGSKA (reference sequence). The CDR3 is made up of 17 amino acids. The CDR3 protein is CSASHLGLDGLRETQYF. In nucleotides, the CDR3 is TGCAGTGCATCTCATCTGGGACTAGATGGGTTAAGGGAGACCCAGTACTTC.

This chain's CDR3 is CSVGAEPGPAGGYTF. The CDR3 coding sequence is TGCAGCGTTGGGGCCGAACCGGGCCCAGCCGGGGGCTACACCTTC. The chain carries TRBV29-1 and TRBJ1-2, with unresolved D. Trimming removed 4 bases from V and 8 bases from J, with 23 bases in between. The CDR3 totals 15 residues. Germline assignment: CDR1 SQVTM and CDR2 ANQGSEA.

This clonotype appeared a few times. The genes are TRBV6-5 and TRBJ2-2, with D tentatively TRBD1 or TRBD2 (5 bases each). Germline CDR1 is MNHEY and CDR2 is SVGAGI. This CDR3 is 15 amino acids long. The V and J ends lost 4 bases and 2 bases respectively, with 11 bases between them. The CDR3 coding sequence is TGTGCCAGCAGTTCCGGGACCCTAAACACCGGGGAGCTGTTTTTT. The encoded protein is CASSSGTLNTGELFF.

This clonotype has just a few counts. The chain combines TRBV5-1 with TRBJ1-1; D is ambiguous. There are 12 residues in the CDR3. Per germline, CDR1 SGHRS and CDR2 YFSETQ. V was trimmed by 7 bases and J by 6 bases, leaving 13 bases between them. The CDR3 DNA reads as TGCGCCAGCCCGGATGAGGGCTCTGAAGCTTTCTTT. Translating it yields CASPDEGSEAFF.

This chain's CDR3 is CASSPVTVNTEAFF. CDR3 bases: TGTGCCAGCAGTCCGGTGACGGTGAACACTGAAGCTTTCTTT. The rearrangement links TRBV12-3 or TRBV12-4 to TRBJ1-1; unclear D gene. V was shortened by 5 bases and J by 0 bases, with 10 bases between the two germline ends. CDR3 length equals 14 residues.

This clonotype has just a few counts. The gene calls are TRBV20-1 and TRBJ1-2, with 10 bases matching TRBD1. The CDR3 has 19 residues. In germline, CDR1 is DFQATT, CDR2 SNEGSKA (reference sequence). The trim removed 0 bases at V and 4 bases at J, leaving 17 bases unmatched. Written as DNA, the CDR3 is TGCAGTGCTAGAGATAAGAGTTGGTTCGAGGACAGGGGGGGCTATGGCTACACCTTC. Encoded protein: CSARDKSWFEDRGGYGYTF.

The chain uses TRBV19 and TRBJ1-5, with no clear D. The CDR3 is 14 residues long. Trimming pared 3 bases from V and 5 bases from J, leaving 11 bases between. In germline, CDR1 is LNHDA, CDR2 SQIVND (reference sequence). The CDR3 region has the DNA TGTGCCAGTAGTATTTGGGCCGGGGATCAGCCCCAGCATTTT. Amino acids: CASSIWAGDQPQHF.